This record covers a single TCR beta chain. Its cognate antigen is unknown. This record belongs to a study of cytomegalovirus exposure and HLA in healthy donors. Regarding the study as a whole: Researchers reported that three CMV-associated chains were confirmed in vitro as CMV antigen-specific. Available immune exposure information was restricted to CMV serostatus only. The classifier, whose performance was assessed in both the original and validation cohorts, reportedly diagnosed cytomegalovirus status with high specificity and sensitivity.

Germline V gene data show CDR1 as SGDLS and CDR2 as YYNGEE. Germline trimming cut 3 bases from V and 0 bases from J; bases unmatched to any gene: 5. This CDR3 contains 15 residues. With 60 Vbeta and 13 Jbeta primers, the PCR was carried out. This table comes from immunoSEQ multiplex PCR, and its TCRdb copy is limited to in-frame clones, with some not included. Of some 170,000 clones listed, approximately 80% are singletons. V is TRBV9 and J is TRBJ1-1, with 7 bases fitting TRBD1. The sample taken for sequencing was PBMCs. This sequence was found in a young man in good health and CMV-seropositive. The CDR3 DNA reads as TGTGCCAGCAGCGCTGGGGGACAGATGAACACTGAAGCTTTCTTT. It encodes CASSAGGQMNTEAFF.